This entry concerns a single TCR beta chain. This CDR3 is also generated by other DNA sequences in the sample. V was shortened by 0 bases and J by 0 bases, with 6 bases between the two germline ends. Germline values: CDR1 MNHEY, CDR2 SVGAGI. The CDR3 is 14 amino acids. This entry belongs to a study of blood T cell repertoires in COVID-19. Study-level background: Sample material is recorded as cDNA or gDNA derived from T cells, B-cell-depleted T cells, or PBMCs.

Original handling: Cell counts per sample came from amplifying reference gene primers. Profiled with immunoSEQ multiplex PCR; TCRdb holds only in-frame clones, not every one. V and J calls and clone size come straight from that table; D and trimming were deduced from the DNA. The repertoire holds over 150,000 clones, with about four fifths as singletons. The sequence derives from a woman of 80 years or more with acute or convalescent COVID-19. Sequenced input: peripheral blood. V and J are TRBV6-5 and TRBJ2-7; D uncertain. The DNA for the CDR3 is TGTGCCAGCAGTTACTCCACCAGCTCCTACGAGCAGTACTTC. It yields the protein CASSYSTSSYEQYF.